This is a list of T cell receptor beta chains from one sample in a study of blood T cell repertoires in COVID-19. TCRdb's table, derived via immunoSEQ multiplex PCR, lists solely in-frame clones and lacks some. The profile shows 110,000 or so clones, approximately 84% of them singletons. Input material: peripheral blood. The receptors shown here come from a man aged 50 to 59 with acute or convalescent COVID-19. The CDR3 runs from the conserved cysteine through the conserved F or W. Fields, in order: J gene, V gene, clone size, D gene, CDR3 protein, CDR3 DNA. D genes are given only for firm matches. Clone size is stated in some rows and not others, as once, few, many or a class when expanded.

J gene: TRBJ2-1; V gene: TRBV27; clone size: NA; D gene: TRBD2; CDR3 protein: CASAGRLAGVSYNEQFF; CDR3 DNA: TGTGCCAGCGCCGGGAGACTAGCGGGGGTCTCCTACAATGAGCAGTTCTTC
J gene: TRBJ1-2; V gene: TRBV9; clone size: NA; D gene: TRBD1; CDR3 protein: CASSPGTVIYGYTF; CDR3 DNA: TGTGCCAGCAGCCCCGGGACAGTCATCTATGGCTACACCTTC
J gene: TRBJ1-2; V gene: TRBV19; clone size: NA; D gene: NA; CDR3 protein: CASSTGQRSGYTF; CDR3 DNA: TGTGCCAGTAGCACGGGACAAAGGAGTGGCTACACCTTC
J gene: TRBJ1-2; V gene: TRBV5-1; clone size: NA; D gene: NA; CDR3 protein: CASSEGINYGYTF; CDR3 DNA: TGCGCCAGCAGCGAGGGAATTAACTATGGCTACACCTTC
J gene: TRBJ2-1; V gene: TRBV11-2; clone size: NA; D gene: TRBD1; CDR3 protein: CASRTGGGEQFF; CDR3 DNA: TGTGCCAGCAGGACAGGGGGAGGCGAGCAGTTCTTC
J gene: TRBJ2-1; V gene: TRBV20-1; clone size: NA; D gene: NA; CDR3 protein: CSAPTYNEQFF; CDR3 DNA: TGCAGTGCTCCTACCTACAATGAGCAGTTCTTC
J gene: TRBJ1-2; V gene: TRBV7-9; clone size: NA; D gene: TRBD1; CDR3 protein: CASSSRDSVYGYTF; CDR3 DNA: TGTGCCAGCAGCTCAAGGGACAGCGTATATGGCTACACCTTC
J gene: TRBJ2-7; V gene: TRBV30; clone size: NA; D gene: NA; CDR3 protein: CAWSANYEQYF; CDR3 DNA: TGTGCCTGGAGTGCTAATTACGAGCAGTACTTC
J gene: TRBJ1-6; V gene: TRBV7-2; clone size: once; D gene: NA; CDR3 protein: CASSPGGLSPLHF; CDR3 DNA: TGTGCCAGCAGCCCCGGGGGGCTCTCACCCCTCCACTTT
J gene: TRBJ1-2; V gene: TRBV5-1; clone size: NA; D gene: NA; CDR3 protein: CASSSDTYYGYTF; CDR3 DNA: TGCGCCAGCAGCTCTGACACCTACTATGGCTACACCTTC
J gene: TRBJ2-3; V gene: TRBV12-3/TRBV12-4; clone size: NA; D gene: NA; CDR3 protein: CASSLNSKQYF; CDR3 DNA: TGTGCCAGCAGTTTGAACTCAAAGCAGTATTTT
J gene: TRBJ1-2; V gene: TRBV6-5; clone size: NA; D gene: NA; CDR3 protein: CASSLAQGLNGYTF; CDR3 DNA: TGTGCCAGCAGTCTCGCCCAGGGGCTTAATGGCTACACCTTC
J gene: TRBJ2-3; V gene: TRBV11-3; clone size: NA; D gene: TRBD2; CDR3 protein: CASSFGGGPADTQYF; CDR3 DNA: TGTGCCAGCAGCTTCGGGGGGGGGCCGGCGGATACGCAGTATTTT
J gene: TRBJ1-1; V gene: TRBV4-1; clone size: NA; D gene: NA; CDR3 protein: CASSQDMNTEAFF; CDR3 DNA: TGCGCCAGCAGCCAAGACATGAACACTGAAGCTTTCTTT
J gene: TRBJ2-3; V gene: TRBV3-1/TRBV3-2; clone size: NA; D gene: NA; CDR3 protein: CASSQGGLTDTQYF; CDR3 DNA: TGTGCCAGCAGCCAAGGGGGGCTGACAGATACGCAGTATTTT
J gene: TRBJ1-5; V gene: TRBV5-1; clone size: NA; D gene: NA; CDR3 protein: CASSIDRNQPQHF; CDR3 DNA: TGCGCCAGCAGCATCGACAGGAATCAGCCCCAGCATTTT
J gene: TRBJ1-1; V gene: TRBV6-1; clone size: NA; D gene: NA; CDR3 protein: CASSEVYRATEAFF; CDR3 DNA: TGTGCCAGCAGTGAAGTTTACAGGGCAACTGAAGCTTTCTTT
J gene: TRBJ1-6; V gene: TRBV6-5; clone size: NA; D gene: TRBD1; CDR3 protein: CASSYRNRGSPLHF; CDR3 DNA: TGTGCCAGCAGTTACCGAAACAGGGGTTCACCCCTCCACTTT
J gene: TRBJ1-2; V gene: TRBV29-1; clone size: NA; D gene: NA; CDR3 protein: CSVELRASGGYTF; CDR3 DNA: TGCAGCGTTGAACTCAGGGCTTCAGGTGGCTACACCTTC
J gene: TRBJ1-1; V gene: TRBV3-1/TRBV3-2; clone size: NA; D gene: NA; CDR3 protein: CASSQGRANTEAFF; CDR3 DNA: TGTGCCAGCAGCCAGGGCAGGGCGAACACTGAAGCTTTCTTT
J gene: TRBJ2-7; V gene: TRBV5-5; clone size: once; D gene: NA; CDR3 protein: CASSLILSEQYF; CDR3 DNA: TGTGCCAGCAGCCTCATACTTAGCGAGCAGTACTTC
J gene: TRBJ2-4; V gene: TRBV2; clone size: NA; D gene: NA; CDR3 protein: CASSRDTQNIQYF; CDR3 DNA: TGTGCCAGCAGCCGGGACACACAAAACATTCAGTACTTC
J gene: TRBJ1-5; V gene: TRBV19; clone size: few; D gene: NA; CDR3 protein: CASTVLAGNQPQHF; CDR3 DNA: TGTGCCAGTACGGTTTTGGCAGGGAATCAGCCCCAGCATTTT